The rows below give T cell receptor beta chains drawn from one sample of a study of cytomegalovirus exposure and HLA in healthy donors. The table came from immunoSEQ multiplex PCR; TCRdb's copy has only in-frame clones and leaves some out. The data hold approximately 140,000 clones, with 65% to 90% observed a single time. Sequencing was performed on PBMCs. These receptors all stem from a girl aged 2 to 9 in good health and CMV-seronegative. Both conserved end residues are part of each CDR3. A D gene is named only where the DNA matches it firmly. Clone size is stated in some rows and not others, as once, few, many or a class when expanded.

j_gene | abundance | v_gene | d_gene | CDR3aa | CDR3nt
TRBJ2-3 | . | TRBV28 | TRBD2 | CASSLAGRTDTQYF | TGTGCCAGCAGTCTAGCGGGCCGCACAGATACGCAGTATTTT
TRBJ2-1 | . | TRBV9 | TRBD2 | CASSGALLAGAHEQFF | TGTGCCAGCAGCGGGGCTTTGCTAGCGGGAGCGCATGAGCAGTTCTTC
TRBJ2-2 | . | TRBV4-3 | TRBD2 | CASSQRLAGDDTGELFF | TGCGCCAGCAGCCAGAGACTAGCGGGGGATGACACCGGGGAGCTGTTTTTT
TRBJ1-1 | . | TRBV7-9 | TRBD1 | CASSLWDSTTEAFF | TGTGCCAGCAGCTTATGGGACAGTACCACTGAAGCTTTCTTT
TRBJ2-7 | . | TRBV7-9 | . | CASSPKDRYEQYF | TGTGCCAGCAGCCCTAAGGACAGATACGAGCAGTACTTC
TRBJ2-1 | . | TRBV6-5 | TRBD1 | CASRSRDRGINEQFF | TGTGCCAGCAGGTCCCGGGACAGGGGTATTAATGAGCAGTTCTTC
TRBJ2-5 | . | TRBV7-3 | TRBD2 | CASSLTYERGETQYF | TGTGCCAGCAGCTTAACGTATGAGCGGGGGGAGACCCAGTACTTC
TRBJ2-5 | . | TRBV13 | . | CASSLDDAGAQYF | TGTGCCAGCAGCTTAGATGACGCAGGGGCCCAGTACTTC
TRBJ2-7 | . | TRBV27 | . | CASAQGENAYEQYF | TGTGCCAGTGCACAGGGAGAAAATGCCTACGAGCAGTACTTC
TRBJ1-2 | . | TRBV25-1 | . | CASSEGVGRVYGYTF | TGTGCCAGCAGTGAAGGGGTTGGCAGGGTCTATGGCTACACCTTC
TRBJ2-7 | once | TRBV5-6 | TRBD2 | CASSLPGRDYEQYF | TGTGCCAGCAGCTTACCGGGGAGGGACTACGAGCAGTACTTC
TRBJ2-7 | few | TRBV2 | . | CASSPAYEQYF | TGTGCCAGCAGTCCTGCCTACGAGCAGTACTTC
TRBJ1-2 | . | TRBV5-1 | . | CATRGRAADGYTF | TGCGCCACACGTGGGCGGGCCGCGGATGGCTACACCTTC
TRBJ2-1 | few | TRBV27 | TRBD2 | CASSSYGTSGSHEQFF | TGTGCCAGCAGTTCATATGGGACTAGCGGGAGCCATGAGCAGTTCTTC
TRBJ2-3 | . | TRBV6-1 | TRBD2 | CASSGNSGATDTQYF | TGTGCCAGCAGTGGAAATAGCGGGGCCACAGATACGCAGTATTTT
TRBJ2-6 | . | TRBV5-4 | TRBD1 | CASTMTGTQSGANVLTF | TGTGCCAGCACCATGACAGGGACCCAGTCTGGGGCCAACGTCCTGACTTTC
TRBJ2-7 | . | TRBV19 | . | CASSKYDSSYEQYF | TGTGCCAGTAGCAAATATGACAGTTCCTACGAGCAGTACTTC
TRBJ1-3 | . | TRBV12-5 | . | CASGHHTGNTIYF | TGTGCTAGTGGTCACCACACTGGAAACACCATATATTTT
TRBJ2-7 | . | TRBV7-9 | TRBD2 | CASTILAGNHLASYEQYF | TGTGCCAGCACCATACTAGCGGGAAATCACCTCGCTTCCTACGAGCAGTACTTC
TRBJ2-1 | . | TRBV29-1 | TRBD1 | CSAVGQGQGEPYNEQFF | TGCAGCGCCGTGGGGCAGGGACAGGGGGAGCCCTACAATGAGCAGTTCTTC
TRBJ1-2 | . | TRBV5-1 | . | CASSLAGGSGYTF | TGCGCCAGCAGCTTGGCGGGGGGATCGGGCTACACCTTC
TRBJ1-3 | . | TRBV30 | . | CAWTNTTARNTIYF | TGTGCCTGGACTAACACGACAGCCAGAAACACCATATATTTT
TRBJ1-6 | . | TRBV25-1 | . | CASTPGAVYNSPLHF | TGTGCCAGCACGCCAGGGGCCGTCTACAATTCACCCCTCCACTTT
TRBJ1-6 | . | TRBV9 | TRBD1 | CASSSQGGSSPLHF | TGTGCCAGCAGCTCCCAGGGGGGAAGTTCACCCCTCCACTTT
TRBJ2-3 | . | TRBV7-3 | TRBD1 | CASSFDRGADTQYF | TGTGCCAGCAGCTTTGACAGGGGGGCAGATACGCAGTATTTT
TRBJ2-6 | . | TRBV19 | . | CASSMSRVDFSGANVLTF | TGTGCCAGTAGTATGTCCAGGGTCGATTTCTCTGGGGCCAACGTCCTGACTTTC
TRBJ2-3 | . | TRBV4-1 | . | CASSLTQGTDTQYF | TGCGCCAGCAGTCTTACTCAGGGGACAGATACGCAGTATTTT
TRBJ1-1 | . | TRBV27 | TRBD1 | CASSLTGGTEAFF | TGTGCCAGCAGTTTGACAGGGGGCACTGAAGCTTTCTTT
TRBJ2-4 | few | TRBV15 | . | CATSRGVRLRAGDIQYF | TGTGCCACCAGCAGAGGGGTGAGGCTACGAGCAGGGGACATTCAGTACTTC
TRBJ1-5 | . | TRBV28 | . | CASSAIRPRTEYQPQHF | TGTGCCAGCAGTGCAATCCGGCCTCGGACAGAGTATCAGCCCCAGCATTTT
TRBJ2-7 | once | TRBV25-1 | TRBD1 | CASSINDRGYEQYF | TGTGCCAGCAGTATAAACGACAGGGGTTACGAGCAGTACTTC
TRBJ2-1 | few | TRBV6-1 | . | CASKAGRQSYNEQFF | TGTGCCAGCAAAGCTGGGAGGCAGTCCTACAATGAGCAGTTCTTC
TRBJ2-5 | . | TRBV12-5 | TRBD2 | CASARLVGGREETQYF | TGTGCTAGTGCCCGGTTAGTGGGCGGGAGGGAGGAGACCCAGTACTTC
TRBJ2-1 | . | TRBV9 | . | CASRPLASYNEQFF | TGTGCCAGCCGGCCACTAGCCTCCTACAATGAGCAGTTCTTC
TRBJ1-1 | . | TRBV11-2 | . | CASSEQGLDTEAFF | TGTGCCAGCAGCGAACAGGGATTGGACACTGAAGCTTTCTTT
TRBJ2-7 | . | TRBV9 | . | CASSVATGLGNEQYF | TGTGCCAGCAGCGTAGCTACGGGGTTGGGAAACGAGCAGTACTTC
TRBJ2-3 | . | TRBV30 | TRBD2 | CAWSVDIGLAGVTDTQYF | TGTGCCTGGAGTGTAGATATCGGACTAGCGGGAGTCACAGATACGCAGTATTTT
TRBJ2-7 | . | TRBV5-1 | TRBD1 | CASSDWDRGTYEQYF | TGCGCCAGCAGCGATTGGGACAGGGGGACCTACGAGCAGTACTTC
TRBJ2-2 | . | TRBV5-1 | . | CASSFNRDTGELFF | TGCGCCAGCAGCTTTAACAGGGACACCGGGGAGCTGTTTTTT
TRBJ2-1 | . | TRBV30 | . | CAWDSSYNEQFF | TGTGCCTGGGACAGCTCCTACAATGAGCAGTTCTTC
TRBJ1-2 | . | TRBV7-9 | . | CASSLPTESYGYTF | TGTGCCAGCAGCCTACCCACCGAAAGCTATGGCTACACCTTC
TRBJ1-4 | . | TRBV9 | . | CASSTMGGANEKLFF | TGTGCCAGCAGCACCATGGGGGGGGCTAATGAAAAACTGTTTTTT
TRBJ2-5 | . | TRBV27 | TRBD1 | CASSTYRGVETQYF | TGTGCCAGCAGTACTTACAGGGGGGTGGAGACCCAGTACTTC
TRBJ2-7 | . | TRBV16 | TRBD1 | CASSRGGQATYEQYF | TGTGCCAGCAGCCGTGGGGGACAGGCCACCTACGAGCAGTACTTC
TRBJ1-1 | once | TRBV29-1 | . | CSPSLLPGTEAFF | TGCAGCCCCAGTCTGTTACCGGGCACTGAAGCTTTCTTT
TRBJ2-1 | . | TRBV11-2 | TRBD2 | CASSFEPGLAVLEQFF | TGTGCCAGCAGCTTCGAACCGGGACTAGCGGTCCTTGAGCAGTTCTTC
TRBJ2-7 | . | TRBV28 | TRBD2 | CASFSVSSGQYEQYF | TGTGCCAGCTTCTCCGTTTCTAGCGGGCAGTACGAGCAGTACTTC
TRBJ2-5 | . | TRBV9 | TRBD1 | CASSVVGQGTETQYF | TGTGCCAGCAGCGTAGTGGGACAGGGGACGGAGACCCAGTACTTC